This TCR beta chain was captured in a study of memory CD4+ T cells and cytomegalovirus serostatus (dated by TCRdb to between 2018 and 2021). A note on the overall study: The cohort comprised 33 healthy Belgian adults, 9 CMV seropositive and 24 CMV seronegative. To replicate a published TCR-based CMV serostatus classifier, the study sequenced CD4+ memory TCRbeta repertoires from a Belgian cohort whose cytomegalovirus serostatus was known.

CDR1 and CDR2 (MGHRA, YSYEKL) derive from the germline V gene. Inclusive of the bounding cysteine and phenylalanine, the CDR3 is 17 residues long. The retained sequence is limited to the CDR3, 51 bases, with the frame set at the first base. Trimming costs V 3 bases and J 2 bases, and their ends lie 19 bases apart. What the research found in general, with its limitations: Results were interpreted as suggesting that the CMV-associated TCR signature is largely present in the CD4+ memory repertoire. Among the 160 or so previously reported CMV-associated TCRbeta sequences, 65 to 85 showed up in the CD4+ memory repertoires, with each one found in between one and five individuals. Only CD4+CD45RO+ memory cells were sequenced, unlike the original study, which covered naive and memory CD4+ and CD8+ populations. CMV serostatus prediction reached a median bootstrapped AUC of approximately 0.96 with the original framework and just under 0.92 with a US-trained random forest. On the Belgian cohort, the classifier built on the original framework reached a median bootstrapped AUC of around 0.95, with a 95% CI of 0.76-1.00.

Concerning this clone: The antigen it binds to is not known. Per-base qualities were not stored, and no clone one base away is much larger.

The Quick-DNA Microprep Kit was used to extract genomic DNA from the sorted cells. Amplification of TCRbeta DNA was done with the immunoSEQ hsTCRbeta kit, following the protocol from the manufacturer. An Illumina MiSeq instrument was used to sequence the TCRbeta libraries. Turning to the authors' computational methods: Removing out-of-frame sequences left about 2,300,000 distinct TCRbeta sequences, an average of approximately 61,000 per individual. Each individual was scored by the count of about 150 previously reported CMV-associated TCRbeta sequences and the total productive distinct TCRbeta count. A beta-binomial model was reimplemented in Python, and random forests from scikit-learn, run with default parameters, were trained on data from the US cohort. Classifier performance on the Belgian cohort was summarized as median AUC with percentile confidence intervals over 10,000 bootstrap iterations. TCRdb provides this immuneACCESS table in a form limited to in-frame rearrangements. Some clones are lacking; in checked studies, under half of them reflect an unresolved V gene, and why the rest are absent is not known. Clonal size and the V and J genes are those of that table, whereas D and trimming came from the DNA. This sample lists 75,000 to 95,000 clones; approximately 80% were detected once. The leading ten clones occupy less than 0.85% of the sample.

A FACSAria II was used to sort memory CD4+ T cells, defined as single viable CD3+CD4+CD8-CD45RO+ cells. CMV serostatus was determined with a Roche Elecsys assay detecting serum IgG against CMV pp150, pp28, p38 and p52. After thawing, total CD4+ T cells were enriched by positive selection with CD4 magnetic microbeads. Samples originated from another study that specifically interrogated the CD4+ T cell memory repertoire. Peripheral blood mononuclear cells were isolated and cryopreserved following standard operating procedures; serum was stored at -80 °C. Staining used CD3-PerCP (BW264/56), CD4-APC (RPA-T4), CD45RO-PE (UCHT1) and CD8-Pacific Orange (3B5) antibodies, with Sytox blue excluding non-viable cells.

The specimen sequenced was memory CD4+ T cells from blood. The TCR was taken from an adult in good health and CMV-seronegative. The chain is encoded by TRBV4-1 joined to TRBJ1-2, with TRBD1 tentatively as D gene (6 bases match). In nucleotides, the sequence is TGCGCCAGCAGCCAGACGGGATTGGACAGACCCAACTATGGCTACACCTTC. This gives the protein CASSQTGLDRPNYGYTF.